Included here is one TCR beta chain sequence, with context. An end of the junction differs from the germline gene, which may be a read error. This sample is drawn from a study of OX40 agonist ivuxolimab in advanced cancers. Overall study context: People who had prior anti-PD-1, anti-PD-L1 or anti-CTLA-4 therapy could take part, and around 40% had some. Partial responses were recorded for three patients, including one with hepatocellular carcinoma and two with cutaneous melanoma.

The CDR3 has 12 amino acids. Germline loops: CDR1 SEHNR, CDR2 FQNEAQ (reference sequence). Some clones are missing from TCRdb's copy, which holds only in-frame ones; the method was immunoSEQ multiplex PCR. The table has some 95,000 clones, approximately 90% seen once. Specimen: CD4+ or CD8+ T cells sorted from blood, collected in a trial of the OX40 agonist ivuxolimab. This chain joins TRBV7-9 and TRBJ2-1; possibly TRBD2 for D (5 bases). This TCR was recovered from an adult with an advanced solid tumor such as melanoma, head and neck, liver or kidney cancer. The CDR3 loop is CASSPTDSKEVF. The CDR3 DNA reads TGTGCCAGCAGCCCTACGGACTCCAAGGAGGTCTTC.